The 17 T cell receptor beta chains listed next were all sequenced from one sample in a study of shared clonotypes between healthy human individuals. The protocol was immunoSEQ multiplex PCR, while the TCRdb copy is restricted to in-frame clones and leaves out a portion. The sample carries some 2,000,000 clones, just under 95% recorded once. It was CD45RO-negative cells, positively selected for CCR7, that made up naive CD8 cells, with terminally differentiated effector memory CD45RA+ cells excluded. Source material: naive CD8+ T cells sorted from blood. The receptors here all came from a man between 18 and 29 years old in good health.

This clone appeared once. The chain recombines TRBV7-9 with TRBJ2-3, with 12 bases that match TRBD2. V lost 3 bases to trimming and J lost 5 bases; unmatched junction nucleotides: 9. Germline CDR1 and CDR2: SEHNR and FQNEAQ (reference sequence). This CDR3 is built from 17 residues. The CDR3: CASSLDARLAGVDTQYF. The CDR3 bases are TGTGCCAGCAGCTTGGACGCCCGACTAGCGGGAGTAGATACGCAGTATTTT.

V and J are TRBV4-3 and TRBJ2-7; 10 bases match TRBD1. The CDR3 totals 16 residues. J was trimmed by 3 bases and V by 1 base; bases with no gene match: 6. CDR1 and CDR2 (germline): LGHNA, YSLEER. CDR3 sequence (DNA): TGCGCCAGCAGCCAAGGGGGACAGGGGTACCTCTACGAGCAGTACTTC. This sequence encodes CASSQGGQGYLYEQYF.

This chain joins TRBV7-9 and TRBJ2-2; tentative D call: TRBD2 (5 bases). V lost 5 bases to trimming and J lost 0 bases, with 19 bases between them. Germline-derived CDR1 and CDR2 are SEHNR and FQNEAQ (reference sequence). This CDR3 region has 18 residues. The DNA of the CDR3 is TGTGCCAGCAGCCCTAGCCTAGGCAGTTCGTCGAACACCGGGGAGCTGTTTTTT. Translating it yields CASSPSLGSSSNTGELFF.

The chain employs TRBV27 and TRBJ2-5; 7 bases align to TRBD2. CDR1 and CDR2 from the germline V gene are MNHEY and SMNVEV (reference sequence). J lost 5 bases, V lost 2 bases, and 5 bases had no gene match. There are 14 residues in the CDR3. The CDR3 loop reads CASSLAGVRETQYF. DNA for the CDR3: TGTGCCAGCAGTTTAGCGGGAGTGAGGGAGACCCAGTACTTC.

This chain joins TRBV6-1 and TRBJ1-2, with 9 bases fitting TRBD1. This CDR3 comprises 17 residues. With V trimmed by 2 bases and J by 3 bases, 10 bases remained unmatched. Germline CDR1 MNHNS, CDR2 SASEGT. The CDR3 loop is CASSEPRQGEGDYGYTF. Here the CDR3 DNA reads TGTGCCAGCAGTGAACCAAGACAGGGGGAAGGGGACTATGGCTACACCTTC.

For this clone: Other DNA sequences of this sample code for an identical CDR3. The V call is TRBV29-1, the J call TRBJ1-1; the D is unclear. Looked up from germline, CDR1 is SQVTM and CDR2 is ANQGSEA. The V end lost 0 bases, the J end lost 8 bases, and 7 bases lay between the germline ends. The length of the CDR3 is 11 residues. The CDR3 spells CSVEDQAEAFF. The CDR3 nucleotides read TGCAGCGTTGAAGACCAGGCGGAAGCTTTCTTT.

This clone came up many times. The chain joins TRBV27 to TRBJ2-1; a weak D match, TRBD1 (6 bases). This CDR3 has 15 amino acids. V was shortened by 4 bases and J by 3 bases, with 13 bases between the two germline ends. In germline, CDR1 is MNHEY, CDR2 SMNVEV (reference sequence). This CDR3 reads CASSSTTGNYNEQFF. The CDR3 DNA is TGTGCCAGCAGTTCGACTACAGGGAACTACAATGAGCAGTTCTTC.

A word on this clone: Other DNA sequences within the sample encode an identical CDR3. V gene TRBV2 combines with J gene TRBJ1-1, with 7 bases fitting TRBD1. This CDR3 is 16 amino acids long. The J segment lost 1 base and the V segment lost 6 bases, leaving 11 bases of the junction unmatched. Germline-derived CDR1 and CDR2 are SNHLY and FYNNEI. Written as DNA, the CDR3 is TGTGCCAGCAGCTCTACCCCGGGACAGCGGAACACTGAAGCTTTCTTT. As protein: CASSSTPGQRNTEAFF. The full variable domain, rest sourced from reference TRBV2 and TRBJ1-1, is EPEVTQTPSHQVTQMGQEVILRCVPISNHLYFYWYRQILGQKVEFLVSFYNNEISEKSEIFDDQFSVERPDGSNFTLKIRSTKLEDSAMYFCASSSTPGQRNTEAFFGQGTRLTVV.

The V call is TRBV5-4, the J call TRBJ1-1, with 9 bases fitting TRBD1. The CDR3 covers 13 residues. J was trimmed by 4 bases and V by 5 bases; bases with no gene match: 3. Germline-derived CDR1 and CDR2 are SGHNT and YYREEE (reference sequence). This CDR3 reads CASRGQGATEAFF. The DNA for the CDR3 is TGTGCCAGCAGGGGACAGGGAGCCACTGAAGCTTTCTTT.

The J gene is TRBJ2-7, the V gene TRBV4-1; the D gene is possibly TRBD1 (6 bases). Deletions cut 4 bases from V and 2 bases from J, with 15 bases between. Germline V lookup: CDR1 MGHRA, CDR2 YSYEKL. The CDR3 length is 15 residues. CDR3 loop: CASSPGVGAPYEQYF. In DNA, the CDR3 is TGCGCCAGCAGCCCAGGGGTGGGGGCCCCCTACGAGCAGTACTTC.

V usage is TRBV2 and J usage is TRBJ2-2; 8 bases fit TRBD2. The CDR3 covers 16 residues. The trim removed 5 bases at V and 0 bases at J, leaving 5 bases unmatched. Germline loops: CDR1 SNHLY, CDR2 FYNNEI. Written as DNA, the CDR3 is TGTGCCAGCAGTCGTACTAGCGGTGCGAACACCGGGGAGCTGTTTTTT. Its translation is CASSRTSGANTGELFF.

The chain couples TRBV4-1 to TRBJ1-1; 8 bases agree with TRBD1. This CDR3 contains 13 residues. CDR1 MGHRA and CDR2 YSYEKL come from the germline V gene. Trimming at V came to 1 base and at J to 10 bases, leaving 5 bases not matched to a gene. The CDR3 DNA reads as TGCGCCAGCAGCCAAGGCGTTGACAGGGGAGCTTTCTTT. This encodes CASSQGVDRGAFF.

In DNA form, the CDR3 reads TGTGCCAGTAGTATTCCGGGGGCGCCAGGCTACACCTTC. Protein product: CASSIPGAPGYTF. The V call is TRBV19, the J call TRBJ1-2, with a weak D call TRBD1 (6 bases). CDR1 and CDR2 from the germline V gene are LNHDA and SQIVND (reference sequence). The CDR3 runs 13 residues. V was clipped by 3 bases and J by 8 bases, with 13 bases between them.

V usage is TRBV6-5 and J usage is TRBJ2-5; TRBD1 might be the D (5 bases). Trimming cost V 4 bases and J 1 base, with 16 bases left between them. This CDR3 region has 16 residues. Germline-derived CDR1 and CDR2 are MNHEY and SVGAGI. As DNA, the CDR3 is TGTGCCAGCAGTTCCCTAGTGAACAGGATCCAAGAGACCCAGTACTTC. It is translated as CASSSLVNRIQETQYF.

The chain has TRBV13 and TRBJ2-2; D possibly matches TRBD1 or TRBD2 (6 bases each). Trimming shortened V by 5 bases and J by 7 bases, and 14 bases separated the two germline ends. Per the germline V gene, CDR1 is PRHDT and CDR2 is FYEKMQ (reference sequence). This CDR3 region has 14 residues. For the CDR3, the DNA is TGTGCCAGCAGCCCGGGGGCAGGGATCGGGGAGCTGTTTTTT. It codes for CASSPGAGIGELFF.

J is TRBJ2-7 and V is TRBV2; D not certain. The CDR3 runs to 15 residues. V shed 0 bases and J shed 3 bases, with 12 bases lying between them. Germline lookup yields CDR1 SNHLY and CDR2 FYNNEI. CDR3 coding DNA: TGTGCCAGCAGTGAAGCATGGGCGGAATTCTACGAGCAGTACTTC. As protein: CASSEAWAEFYEQYF.

V is TRBV6-1 and J is TRBJ2-5; D is unclear. The DNA end favors TRBJ2-7, so the J call may be wrong. CDR3 length: 14 amino acids. Germline assignment: CDR1 MNHNS and CDR2 SASEGT. The CDR3 DNA follows: TGTGCCAGCAGGAGCCGAGGTCTCTCCTACGAGCAGTACTTC. This encodes CASRSRGLSYEQYF.